These 8 T cell receptor beta chains were sequenced from one sample in a study of T cells in Graves' hyperthyroidism and ophthalmopathy. TCR beta CDR3 regions were amplified from RNA. The HTBI set primed first-round TCR CDR3 RT-PCR. TCRdb recomputed calls from the multiplex PCR reads with MiXCR, one row per CDR3 protein. The sample lists over 250,000 distinct CDR3 sequences, 25% to 30% occurring once. The sample was blood. The receptor source for this set is a man between 40 and 49 years old with Graves' hyperthyroidism that later progressed to Graves' ophthalmopathy.

This clonotype was counted many times. The chain uses TRBV20-1 and TRBJ2-7; 11 bases line up with TRBD2. V shed 0 bases, J shed 10 bases, and the junction held 8 bases outside the gene matches. CDR1 DFQATT and CDR2 SNEGSKA come from the germline V gene (reference sequence). The CDR3 covers 14 residues. CDR3: CSARDLTSGSIQYF. CDR3 nucleotide sequence: TGCAGTGCTAGAGATCTTACTAGCGGGAGCATACAGTACTTC.

This chain uses TRBV10-3 with TRBJ1-1; a possible D gene is TRBD1 (5 bases). The CDR3 has 15 residues. CDR1 ENHRY and CDR2 SYGVKD come from the germline V gene. Trimming shortened V by 11 bases and J by 1 base, and 20 bases separated the two germline ends. The CDR3 spells CAWGFRDVPNTEAFF. In DNA form, the CDR3 reads TGTGCCTGGGGTTTCCGGGACGTGCCGAACACTGAAGCTTTCTTT.

The V call is TRBV15, the J call TRBJ1-5; D may be TRBD1 (5 bases). V lost 2 bases, J lost 4 bases, and 6 bases lay in between. This CDR3 has 13 residues. Germline values: CDR1 LNHNV, CDR2 YYDKDF (reference sequence). The CDR3 protein is CATSRNRNQPQHF. The CDR3 nucleotides read TGTGCCACCAGCAGAAACAGGAATCAGCCCCAGCATTTT. Full variable domain (rest looked up from reference TRBV15 and TRBJ1-5): DAMVIQNPRYQVTQFGKPVTLSCSQTLNHNVMYWYQQKSSQAPKLLFHYYDKDFNNEADTPDNFQSRRPNTSFCFLDIRSPGLGDTAMYLCATSRNRNQPQHFGDGTRLSIL.

The chain uses TRBV7-9 and TRBJ1-1; 7 bases match TRBD1. Unmatched junction bases numbered 8, after V lost 5 bases and J lost 5 bases. Looked up from germline, CDR1 is SEHNR and CDR2 is FQNEAQ (reference sequence). This CDR3 region has 14 residues. CDR3 nucleotides: TGTGCCAGCAGCCTGGGACAGCAGGGGACTGAAGCTTTCTTT. Residues: CASSLGQQGTEAFF.

This clonotype was recorded at least ten times. V is TRBV20-1 and J is TRBJ2-7, with 7 bases lining up with TRBD2. The CDR3 extends over 14 amino acids. V shed 5 bases and J 2 bases; nucleotides not matched to a gene: 9. From germline, CDR1 is DFQATT and CDR2 SNEGSKA (reference sequence). The CDR3 bases are TGCAGTGCTGGCGCCGGGAGGCCTACCTACGAGCAGTACTTC. Its translation: CSAGAGRPTYEQYF.

Many counts were recorded for this clonotype. V is TRBV20-1 and J is TRBJ2-7; 7 bases are shared with TRBD2. V gave up 0 bases and J gave up 0 bases; unmatched junction bases: 8. CDR3 length: 16 amino acids. Germline loops: CDR1 DFQATT, CDR2 SNEGSKA (reference sequence). In nucleotides, the CDR3 is TGCAGTGCTAGAGACCCCACTAGCGTCTTCTCCTACGAGCAGTACTTC. It translates to CSARDPTSVFSYEQYF.

This clonotype appeared many times. This chain uses TRBV18 with TRBJ1-1; D perhaps matches TRBD1 (6 bases). Germline-derived CDR1 and CDR2 are KGHSH and LQKENI. The CDR3 totals 17 residues. V gave up 0 bases and J gave up 1 base, with 15 bases separating them. The CDR3: CASSPPRGGTQNTEAFF. The CDR3 DNA is TGTGCCAGCTCACCACCCCGGGGGGGGACACAGAACACTGAAGCTTTCTTT.

This clonotype was detected many times. The gene calls are TRBV20-1 and TRBJ2-7, with 7 bases lining up with TRBD2. The V and J ends lost 5 bases and 0 bases, in that order; junction bases with no gene match: 7. The length of the CDR3 is 14 residues. Germline lookup yields CDR1 DFQATT and CDR2 SNEGSKA (reference sequence). The CDR3 loop reads CSAPHGGSSYEQYF. The CDR3 bases are TGCAGTGCTCCCCACGGCGGGAGCTCCTACGAGCAGTACTTC.